Reported below is one TCR beta chain. Antigen unknown. The source of the sample is a study of T cell repertoires in cytomegalovirus infection. Study as a whole: Public TCR beta signatures provided an indication of both CMV infection and a matching HLA type.

Each CDR3 protein is one row after TCRdb ran MiXCR on the reads. There are 650,000 to 900,000 distinct CDR3 sequences in the sample; roughly 29% occur only once, and around 14% lies in the top ten. The CDR3 length is 13 residues. Germline V lookup: CDR1 SQVTM, CDR2 ANQGSEA. The V end lost 0 bases, the J end lost 4 bases, and 9 bases lay between the germline ends. The clonotype comes from a human donor in good health (CMV status not recorded). Some clones in this sample may be carry-over from other donors' samples. J is TRBJ1-1 and V is TRBV29-1; D perhaps matches TRBD1 (6 bases). The sample consisted of cultured CD8+ T cells from PBMCs, taken from culture after CMV antigen stimulation. The CDR3 sequence: CSVEERGGTEAFF. The DNA for the CDR3 is TGCAGCGTTGAAGAGAGGGGGGGCACTGAAGCTTTCTTT.